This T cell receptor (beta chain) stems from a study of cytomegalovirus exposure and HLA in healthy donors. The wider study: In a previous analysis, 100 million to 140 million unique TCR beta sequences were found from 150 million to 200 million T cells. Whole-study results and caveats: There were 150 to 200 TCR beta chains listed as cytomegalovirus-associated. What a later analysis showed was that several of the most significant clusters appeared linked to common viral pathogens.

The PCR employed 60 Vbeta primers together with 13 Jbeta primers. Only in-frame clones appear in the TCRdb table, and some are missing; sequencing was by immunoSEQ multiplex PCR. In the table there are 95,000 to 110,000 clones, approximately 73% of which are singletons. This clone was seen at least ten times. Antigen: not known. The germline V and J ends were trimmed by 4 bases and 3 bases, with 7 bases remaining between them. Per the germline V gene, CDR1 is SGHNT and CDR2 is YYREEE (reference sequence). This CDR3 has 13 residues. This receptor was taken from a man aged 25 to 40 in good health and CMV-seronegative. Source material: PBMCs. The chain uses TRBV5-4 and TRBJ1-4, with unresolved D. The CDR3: CASSPGSNEKLFF. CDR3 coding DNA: TGTGCCAGCAGCCCCGGGTCTAATGAAAAACTGTTTTTT.